What follows is one TCR beta chain and its context. The antigen remains undetermined. Newly diagnosed hyperthyroidism patients aged 18 to 65 years had disease lasting under 2 months. Looked up from germline, CDR1 is LGHNA and CDR2 is YNFKEQ. The CDR3 spans 13 residues. With 8 bases removed from V and 2 bases from J, the gap between germline ends came to 12 bases. Amplification of TCR beta CDR3 regions used RNA as the template. When the TCR CDR3 underwent first-round RT-PCR, the HTBI primer set was used. MiXCR, applied by TCRdb to the multiplex PCR reads, yields one record per CDR3 protein. The table shows about 840,000 distinct CDR3 sequences, with roughly 40% occurring only once. The sample is drawn from a study of T cells in Graves' hyperthyroidism and ophthalmopathy. For the study at large: Peripheral blood draws took place at initial diagnosis, ahead of any treatment.

Overall study results and limits: Ophthalmopathy stood apart from stable hyperthyroidism in a 13 V-J model. Progression to ophthalmopathy was predicted a median of approximately 6.4 months early.

The TCR comes from a man in his late teens or twenties with Graves' hyperthyroidism. Material for sequencing was blood. V is TRBV4-2 and J is TRBJ1-2; D is ambiguous. CDR3 bases: TGTGCCAGCCGAAATTGGCGAAACTATGGCTACACCTTC. Residues: CASRNWRNYGYTF.